The clone carrying this T cell receptor beta chain was found many times. These data come from a study of spatial heterogeneity in lung cancer. In TCRdb, the 5' RACE reads were re-called with MiXCR into one record per CDR3 protein. The sample includes about 23,000 distinct CDR3 sequences, around 4.7% of them seen just once. The time point was: sample taken at primary tumor resection. Whole RNA was taken from tumor, nontumor lung or frozen PBMC; it was then sequenced unsorted. This clonotype originated in a male donor with early-stage non-small cell lung cancer. The sequenced sample was PBMCs, obtained at surgery.

Written as DNA, the CDR3 is TGTGCCAGCAGCCAAGGAACAGTGACCGGGGAGCTGTTTTTT. It specifies CASSQGTVTGELFF. This rearrangement joins TRBV3-1 to TRBJ2-2, with no clear D. The CDR3 contains 14 residues. Germline CDR1 and CDR2: LGHDT and YNNKEL (reference sequence). V shed 1 base and J shed 5 bases, with 8 bases lying between them.